This TCR beta chain derives from a study of T cells after yellow fever vaccination. Concerning this clonotype: Its matching antigen is unknown.

Study-wide results and caveats: The secondary response peaked faster, at day 5 versus 15, but was weaker. Subsequent booster samples again held most clones from primary vaccination (96% CD4, about 86% CD8).

Germline lookup yields CDR1 SEHNR and CDR2 FQNEAQ (reference sequence). V lost 1 base and J lost 4, with 8 bases in between. The CDR3 runs 14 residues. 5'RACE template switching generated TCR cDNA, adding a universal primer site and UMIs. MiXCR, run by TCRdb on the 5' RACE reads, gives a single entry per CDR3 protein. This sample has fewer than 350,000 distinct CDR3 sequences; 8.7% occur once, and the top ten carry roughly 18%. The clonotype was recovered from a man aged 18 to 30 who received the YFV17D yellow fever vaccine. This chain uses TRBV7-9 with TRBJ1-5; perhaps TRBD1 as D (5 bases). The sequenced sample was PBMCs, obtained on the day of the first yellow fever vaccination. The DNA for the CDR3 is TGTGCCAGCAGCTTAGGACAGCCTAATCAGCCCCAGCATTTT. Protein sequence: CASSLGQPNQPQHF. Full variable domain (missing parts from reference TRBV7-9 and TRBJ1-5): DTGVSQNPRHKITKRGQNVTFRCDPISEHNRLYWYRQTLGQGPEFLTYFQNEAQLEKSRLLSDRFSAERPKGSFSTLEIQRTEQGDSAMYLCASSLGQPNQPQHFGDGTRLSIL.